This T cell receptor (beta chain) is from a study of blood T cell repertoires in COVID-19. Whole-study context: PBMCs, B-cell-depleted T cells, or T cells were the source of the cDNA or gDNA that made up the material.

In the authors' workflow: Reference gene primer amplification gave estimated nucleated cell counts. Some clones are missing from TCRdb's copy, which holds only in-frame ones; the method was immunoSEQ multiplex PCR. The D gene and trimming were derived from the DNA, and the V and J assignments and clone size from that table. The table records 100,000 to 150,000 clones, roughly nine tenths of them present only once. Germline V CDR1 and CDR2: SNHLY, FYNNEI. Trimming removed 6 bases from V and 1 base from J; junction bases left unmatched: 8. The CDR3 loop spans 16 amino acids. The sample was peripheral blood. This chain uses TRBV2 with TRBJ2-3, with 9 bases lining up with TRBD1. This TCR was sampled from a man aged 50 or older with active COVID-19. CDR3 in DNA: TGTGCCAGCAGGAAACAGGGGGCCTTCGGCACAGATACGCAGTATTTT. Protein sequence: CASRKQGAFGTDTQYF.